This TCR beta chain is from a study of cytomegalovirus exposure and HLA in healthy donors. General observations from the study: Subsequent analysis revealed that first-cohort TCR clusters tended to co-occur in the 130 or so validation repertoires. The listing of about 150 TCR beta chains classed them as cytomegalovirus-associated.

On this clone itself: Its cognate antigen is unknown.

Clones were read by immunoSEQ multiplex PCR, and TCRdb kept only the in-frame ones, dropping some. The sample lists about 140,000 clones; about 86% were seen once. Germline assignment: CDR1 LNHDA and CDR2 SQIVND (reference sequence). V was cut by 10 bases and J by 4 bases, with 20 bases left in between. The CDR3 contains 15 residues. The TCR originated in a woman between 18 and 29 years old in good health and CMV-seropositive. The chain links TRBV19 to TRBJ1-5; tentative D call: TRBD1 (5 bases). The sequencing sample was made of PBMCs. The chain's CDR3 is CATAQGRRRNQPQHF. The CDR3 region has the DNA TGTGCCACCGCCCAGGGCAGGCGGCGTAATCAGCCCCAGCATTTT.